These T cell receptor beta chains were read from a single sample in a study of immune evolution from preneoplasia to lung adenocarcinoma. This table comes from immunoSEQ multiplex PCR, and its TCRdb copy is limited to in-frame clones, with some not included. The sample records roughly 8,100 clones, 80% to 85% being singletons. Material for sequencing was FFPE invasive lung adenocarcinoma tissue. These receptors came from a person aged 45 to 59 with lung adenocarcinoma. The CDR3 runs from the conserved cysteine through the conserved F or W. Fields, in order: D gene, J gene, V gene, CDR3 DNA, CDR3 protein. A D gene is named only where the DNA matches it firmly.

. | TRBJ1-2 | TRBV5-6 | TGTGCCAGCAGTCCCACAGGGAACTATGGCTACACCTTC | CASSPTGNYGYTF
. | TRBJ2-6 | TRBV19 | TGTGCCAGTAGTTGGGCCTTGGGTGGCGGGGCCAACGTCCTGACTTTC | CASSWALGGGANVLTF
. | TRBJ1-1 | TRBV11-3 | TGTGCCAGCAGCTCTGATCACGGTGAAGCTTTCTTT | CASSSDHGEAFF
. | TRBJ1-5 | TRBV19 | TGTGCCAGTAGTATATCGTCGGGGGCAATCATCAATCAGCCCCAGCATTTT | CASSISSGAIINQPQHF
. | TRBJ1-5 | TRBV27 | TGTGCCAGCAGTTTATCTAACCCGGCGAGCAATCAGCCCCAGCATTTT | CASSLSNPASNQPQHF
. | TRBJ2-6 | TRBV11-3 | TGTGCCAGCAGCCCCCAGGGTTTGGTAATTGGGGCCAACGTCCTGACTTTC | CASSPQGLVIGANVLTF
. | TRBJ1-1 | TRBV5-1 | TGCGCCAGCAGCTTGGACGGTAACCGGGGCACTGAAGCTTTCTTT | CASSLDGNRGTEAFF
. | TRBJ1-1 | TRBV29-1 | TGCAGCGTTGAAGATCTGAATATTAGGGCTGAAGCTTTCTTT | CSVEDLNIRAEAFF
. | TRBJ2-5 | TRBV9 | TGTGCCAGCAGCAGAGGACAGTCCGGGGGGGAGACCCAGTACTTC | CASSRGQSGGETQYF
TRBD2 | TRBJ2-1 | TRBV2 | TGTGCCAGCAGTGCGCCGGGACTAGCGGGGTACAATGAGCAGTTCTTC | CASSAPGLAGYNEQFF